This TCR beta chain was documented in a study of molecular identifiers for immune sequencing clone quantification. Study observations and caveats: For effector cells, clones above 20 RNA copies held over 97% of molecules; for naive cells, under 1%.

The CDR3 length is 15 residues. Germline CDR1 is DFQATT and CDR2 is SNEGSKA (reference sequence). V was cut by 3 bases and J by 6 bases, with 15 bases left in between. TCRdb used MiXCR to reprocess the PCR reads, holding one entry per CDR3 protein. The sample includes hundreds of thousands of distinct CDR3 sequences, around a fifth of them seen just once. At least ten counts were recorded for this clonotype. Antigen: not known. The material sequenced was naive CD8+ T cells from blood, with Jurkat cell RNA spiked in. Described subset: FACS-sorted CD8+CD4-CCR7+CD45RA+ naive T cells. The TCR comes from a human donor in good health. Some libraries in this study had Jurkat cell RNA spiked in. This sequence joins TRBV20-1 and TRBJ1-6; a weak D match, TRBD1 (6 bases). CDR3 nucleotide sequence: TGCAGTGCTAGGTACAGGGACTTTTCTAATTCACCCCTCCACTTT. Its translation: CSARYRDFSNSPLHF.